A selection of T cell receptor beta chains follows, all from one sample in a study of technical replicates of blood from a few donors. TCRdb's copy holds only in-frame clones and misses some; the assay was immunoSEQ multiplex PCR. This sample carries 55,000 to 60,000 clones, approximately 92% of them seen once, and the ten largest clones take roughly 4.5%. The source material was PBMCs. The receptors here all came from a human donor in good health. Some clones in this sample may be carry-over from other donors' samples. CDR3s include the opening cysteine and the closing phenylalanine or tryptophan. A D gene is named only where the DNA matches it firmly. Expanded clones are given a class, and other clones once, few, many or no size at all.

j_gene	abundance	v_gene	d_gene	CDR3aa	CDR3nt
TRBJ2-7	-	TRBV27	TRBD1	CASSLQQGGEQYF	TGTGCCAGCAGTTTACAACAGGGGGGTGAGCAGTACTTC
TRBJ1-1	-	TRBV14	TRBD1	CASSQDGQGAEAFF	TGTGCCAGCAGCCAGGATGGACAGGGCGCTGAAGCTTTCTTT
TRBJ1-2	-	TRBV19	-	CASSIDRVESYGYTF	TGTGCCAGTAGTATAGACAGGGTGGAGAGCTATGGCTACACCTTC
TRBJ1-2	-	TRBV18	-	CASSPNRDSSYGYTF	TGTGCCAGCTCACCCAACAGGGATTCGAGCTATGGCTACACCTTC
TRBJ2-2	-	TRBV27	-	CASSLSQGPSTGELFF	TGTGCCAGCAGTTTATCACAGGGTCCCAGCACCGGGGAGCTGTTTTTT
TRBJ2-1	-	TRBV19	-	CASSMTSADEQFF	TGTGCCAGTAGTATGACTAGTGCCGATGAGCAGTTCTTC
TRBJ2-3	-	TRBV2	-	CASRRGGVSTDTQYF	TGTGCCAGCAGGAGGGGCGGGGTTAGCACAGATACGCAGTATTTT
TRBJ1-5	-	TRBV2	TRBD1	CASSSGQGQGNQPQHF	TGTGCCAGCAGTTCTGGACAGGGGCAAGGCAATCAGCCCCAGCATTTT
TRBJ1-5	-	TRBV7-8	-	CATGSLNQPQHF	TGTGCCACCGGGTCCCTCAATCAGCCCCAGCATTTT
TRBJ2-5	-	TRBV4-1	TRBD2	CASSQEPAGGSGETQYF	TGCGCCAGCAGCCAAGAGCCGGCGGGAGGAAGTGGAGAGACCCAGTACTTC
TRBJ1-1	-	TRBV6-6	-	CASSPGSQTLNTEAFF	TGTGCCAGCAGTCCGGGGAGTCAAACTTTAAACACTGAAGCTTTCTTT
TRBJ1-2	-	TRBV9	-	CASSVAGYGYTF	TGTGCCAGCAGCGTAGCGGGATATGGCTACACCTTC
TRBJ2-7	-	TRBV4-2	TRBD2	CASSPGTSGGSQQYF	TGTGCCAGCAGCCCAGGGACTAGCGGAGGGAGCCAGCAGTACTTC
TRBJ1-2	-	TRBV6-1	TRBD1	CASDSTGTAWDYTF	TGTGCCAGTGACTCGACCGGGACAGCATGGGATTACACCTTC
TRBJ1-5	-	TRBV6-5	-	CASSTFHGGNQPQHF	TGTGCCAGCAGTACCTTTCACGGGGGCAATCAGCCCCAGCATTTT
TRBJ1-3	-	TRBV4-3	-	CASSLRAGEGGNTIYF	TGCGCCAGCAGCCTCCGGGCGGGGGAGGGTGGAAACACCATATATTTT
TRBJ1-5	-	TRBV6-6	-	CASSYVRGIQPQHF	TGTGCCAGCAGTTATGTCAGGGGAATTCAGCCCCAGCATTTT
TRBJ2-1	once	TRBV7-3	-	CASSLRDSYNEQFF	TGTGCCAGCAGCTTAAGAGATAGTTACAATGAGCAGTTCTTC
TRBJ2-3	-	TRBV7-2	-	CASSRLGTDTQYF	TGTGCCAGCAGCCGACTAGGAACAGATACGCAGTATTTT
TRBJ2-7	-	TRBV15	-	CATSVGPATYEQYF	TGTGCCACCAGCGTTGGTCCCGCTACCTACGAGCAGTACTTC
TRBJ1-2	-	TRBV6-5	TRBD1	CASSYSMGQGNYGYTF	TGTGCCAGCAGTTACTCGATGGGACAGGGGAACTATGGCTACACCTTC
TRBJ2-7	once	TRBV30	TRBD1	CAWSVDRYEQYF	TGTGCCTGGAGTGTGGACAGGTACGAGCAGTACTTC
TRBJ2-2	-	TRBV7-6	TRBD2	CASSPGLAGTGELFF	TGTGCCAGCAGCCCGGGACTAGCCGGCACCGGGGAGCTGTTTTTT
TRBJ1-6	-	TRBV18	-	CASCTGGLNNSPLHF	TGTGCCAGCTGCACGGGGGGACTTAATAATTCACCCCTCCACTTT
TRBJ1-2	-	TRBV29-1	TRBD1	CSVTGDSGYTF	TGCAGCGTGACAGGGGACAGTGGCTACACCTTC
TRBJ2-5	-	TRBV7-2	-	CASSLGPGYQETQYF	TGTGCCAGCAGCTTAGGTCCAGGGTACCAAGAGACCCAGTACTTC
TRBJ1-2	-	TRBV7-2	-	CASSLRAEIWGYTF	TGTGCCAGCAGCTTAAGAGCTGAGATTTGGGGCTACACCTTC
TRBJ1-1	-	TRBV7-9	TRBD1	CASSLGQGSTEAFF	TGTGCCAGCAGCCTCGGACAGGGGTCCACTGAAGCTTTCTTT
TRBJ2-7	-	TRBV7-2	TRBD1	CASSGDRGDEQYF	TGTGCCAGCAGCGGGGACAGGGGTGACGAGCAGTACTTC
TRBJ2-1	-	TRBV2	TRBD2	CASSVPILRGESSYNEQFF	TGTGCCAGCAGTGTGCCAATACTACGGGGGGAAAGCTCCTACAATGAGCAGTTCTTC
TRBJ2-7	-	TRBV5-1	TRBD1	CASSPGIGGAFGEQYF	TGCGCCAGCAGCCCTGGAATAGGGGGCGCGTTCGGCGAGCAGTACTTC
TRBJ2-5	-	TRBV7-9	TRBD2	CASSLQGLAGVETQYF	TGTGCCAGCAGCCTTCAGGGGCTAGCGGGAGTAGAGACCCAGTACTTC
TRBJ2-6	-	TRBV6-1	-	CASSEGGAGANVLTF	TGTGCCAGCAGTGAGGGGGGTGCTGGGGCCAACGTCCTGACTTTC
TRBJ2-3	-	TRBV30	TRBD2	CAWSVGSSGNTDTQYF	TGTGCCTGGAGTGTCGGGTCTAGCGGGAACACAGATACGCAGTATTTT
TRBJ2-7	-	TRBV5-5	-	CASSLAAGDSYEQYF	TGTGCCAGCAGCTTGGCGGCAGGGGACTCCTACGAGCAGTACTTC
TRBJ1-1	-	TRBV5-4	-	CASGSGAEAFF	TGTGCCAGCGGGAGTGGCGCTGAAGCTTTCTTT
TRBJ2-4	-	TRBV7-6	TRBD2	CASSGPFGRDKNIQYF	TGTGCCAGCAGCGGCCCCTTCGGGAGGGACAAAAACATTCAGTACTTC
TRBJ2-3	-	TRBV28	TRBD1	CASSLYRTGGDTDTQYF	TGTGCCAGCAGTTTATATAGGACAGGGGGGGACACAGATACGCAGTATTTT
TRBJ2-7	once	TRBV19	TRBD1	CASTNGTGPSRASVRSYEQYF	TGTGCCAGTACAAATGGGACAGGGCCAAGCAGGGCATCGGTTAGGTCCTACGAGCAGTACTTC
TRBJ2-7	-	TRBV29-1	-	CSVEQGGYEQYF	TGCAGCGTTGAGCAGGGAGGCTACGAGCAGTACTTC
TRBJ1-6	-	TRBV6-5	TRBD1	CASSYQTGNNSPLHF	TGTGCCAGCAGTTACCAGACAGGGAATAATTCACCCCTCCACTTT
TRBJ2-3	-	TRBV19	TRBD2	CASSQWTSGGARDTQYF	TGTGCCAGTAGTCAATGGACTAGCGGGGGGGCGAGAGATACGCAGTATTTT
TRBJ1-1	-	TRBV2	-	CATGGGQNTEAFF	TGTGCCACCGGGGGGGGACAGAACACTGAAGCTTTCTTT
TRBJ2-5	-	TRBV5-6	TRBD2	CASSLAGRAGGLQETQYF	TGTGCCAGCAGCCTTGCAGGCCGCGCGGGGGGCCTCCAAGAGACCCAGTACTTC
TRBJ2-5	-	TRBV7-9	-	CAGRRGAGETQYF	TGTGCCGGGCGTCGGGGGGCTGGAGAGACCCAGTACTTC
TRBJ2-7	-	TRBV2	TRBD1	CASSSRDRGYEQYF	TGTGCCAGCAGTTCCCGGGACAGGGGGTACGAGCAGTACTTC
TRBJ2-7	-	TRBV7-8	-	CASSPSSGNSYEQYF	TGTGCCAGCAGCCCGTCGTCCGGGAACTCCTACGAGCAGTACTTC
TRBJ1-1	-	TRBV10-3	-	CAISENPGLTEAFF	TGTGCCATCAGTGAGAACCCAGGGCTAACTGAAGCTTTCTTT
TRBJ2-3	-	TRBV5-4	TRBD2	CASRDGLVTDTQYF	TGTGCCAGCAGGGACGGACTAGTCACAGATACGCAGTATTTT
TRBJ2-1	-	TRBV2	-	CASSVLPNPLQQSGQFF	TGTGCCAGCAGTGTCCTTCCCAACCCCCTTCAACAATCTGGGCAGTTCTTC
TRBJ2-6	-	TRBV10-2	TRBD1	CASSELRGQGVPGANVLTF	TGCGCCAGCAGTGAATTGCGAGGACAGGGAGTCCCTGGGGCCAACGTCCTGACTTTC
TRBJ2-5	-	TRBV5-6	-	CASSFRGAETQYF	TGTGCCAGCAGCTTCCGGGGGGCAGAGACCCAGTACTTC
TRBJ1-5	-	TRBV6-1	-	CASSFGGVQPQHF	TGTGCCAGCAGTTTCGGGGGGGTTCAGCCCCAGCATTTT
TRBJ1-5	-	TRBV19	TRBD1	CAGRGKPQHF	TGTGCCGGCAGGGGGAAGCCCCAGCATTTT
TRBJ1-6	-	TRBV7-9	TRBD1	CASSLDPGQGHSPLHF	TGTGCCAGCAGCTTAGACCCGGGACAGGGGCATTCACCCCTCCACTTT
TRBJ1-3	few	TRBV4-3	-	CASSQDRSGNTIYF	TGCGCCAGCAGCCAAGACAGGTCTGGAAACACCATATATTTT
TRBJ2-5	-	TRBV9	-	CASSVEQGETQYF	TGTGCCAGCAGCGTAGAACAGGGAGAGACCCAGTACTTC
TRBJ1-2	-	TRBV5-1	-	CASSLSSVYTF	TGCGCCAGCAGCCTCTCGTCTGTCTACACCTTC
TRBJ2-2	-	TRBV10-3	-	CAISKGVPNTGELFF	TGTGCCATCAGTAAAGGGGTCCCGAACACCGGGGAGCTGTTTTTT
TRBJ1-2	-	TRBV5-1	TRBD1	CASSDDRDYGYTF	TGCGCCAGCAGCGACGACAGGGATTATGGCTACACCTTC